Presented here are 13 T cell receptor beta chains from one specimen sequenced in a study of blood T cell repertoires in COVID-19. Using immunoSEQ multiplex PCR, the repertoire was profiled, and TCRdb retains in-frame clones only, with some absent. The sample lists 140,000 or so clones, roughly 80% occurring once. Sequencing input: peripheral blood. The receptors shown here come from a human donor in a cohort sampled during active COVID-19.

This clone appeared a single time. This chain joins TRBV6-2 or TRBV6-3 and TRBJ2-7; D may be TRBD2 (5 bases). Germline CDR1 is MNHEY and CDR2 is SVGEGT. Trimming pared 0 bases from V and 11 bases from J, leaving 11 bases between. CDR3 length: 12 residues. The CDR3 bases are TGTGCCAGCAGTTACTCAAGGGAGTTGAAGTACTTC. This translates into CASSYSRELKYF.

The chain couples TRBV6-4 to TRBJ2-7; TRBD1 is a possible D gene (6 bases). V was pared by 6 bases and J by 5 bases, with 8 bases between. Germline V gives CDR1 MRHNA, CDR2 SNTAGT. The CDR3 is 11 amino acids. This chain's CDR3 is CASSYRDEQYF. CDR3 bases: TGTGCCAGCAGCTACAGGGACGAGCAGTACTTC.

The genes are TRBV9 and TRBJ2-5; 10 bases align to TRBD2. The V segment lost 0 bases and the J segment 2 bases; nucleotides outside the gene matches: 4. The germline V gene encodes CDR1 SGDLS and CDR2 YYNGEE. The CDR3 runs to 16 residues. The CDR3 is CASSVVASGGQETQYF. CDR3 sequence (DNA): TGTGCCAGCAGCGTAGTGGCTAGCGGGGGTCAAGAGACCCAGTACTTC.

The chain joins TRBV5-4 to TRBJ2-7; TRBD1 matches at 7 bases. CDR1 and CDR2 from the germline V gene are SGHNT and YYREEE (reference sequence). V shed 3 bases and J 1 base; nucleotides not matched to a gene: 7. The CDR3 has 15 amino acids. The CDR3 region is CASSWGQLPSYEQYF. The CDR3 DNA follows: TGTGCCAGCAGCTGGGGACAGCTACCATCCTACGAGCAGTACTTC.

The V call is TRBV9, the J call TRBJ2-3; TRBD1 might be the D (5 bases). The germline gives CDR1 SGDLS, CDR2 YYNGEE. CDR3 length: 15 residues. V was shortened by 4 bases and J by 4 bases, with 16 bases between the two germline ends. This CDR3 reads CASSPRVGAADTQYF. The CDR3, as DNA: TGTGCCAGCAGCCCCAGGGTAGGGGCTGCAGATACGCAGTATTTT.

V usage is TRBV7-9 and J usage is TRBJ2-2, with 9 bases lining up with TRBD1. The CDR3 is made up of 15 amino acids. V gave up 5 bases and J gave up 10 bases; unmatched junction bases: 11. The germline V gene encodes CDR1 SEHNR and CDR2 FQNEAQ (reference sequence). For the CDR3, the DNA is TGTGCCAGCAGCCCGCATTTGACAGGGGGGTCGGAGCTGTTTTTT. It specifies CASSPHLTGGSELFF.

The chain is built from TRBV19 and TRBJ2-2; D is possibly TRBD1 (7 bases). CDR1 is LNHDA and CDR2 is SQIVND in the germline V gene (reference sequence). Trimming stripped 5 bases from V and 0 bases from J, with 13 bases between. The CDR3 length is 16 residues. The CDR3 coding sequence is TGTGCCAGTAGTCTAGGAGGGACAGCGAACACCGGGGAGCTGTTTTTT. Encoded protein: CASSLGGTANTGELFF.

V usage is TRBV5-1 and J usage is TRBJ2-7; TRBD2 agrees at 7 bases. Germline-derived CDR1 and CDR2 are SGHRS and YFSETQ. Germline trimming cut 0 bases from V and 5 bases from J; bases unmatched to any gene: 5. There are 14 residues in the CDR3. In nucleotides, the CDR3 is TGCGCCAGCAGCTTGGAAGCGGGGCTGAACGAGCAGTACTTC. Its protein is CASSLEAGLNEQYF.

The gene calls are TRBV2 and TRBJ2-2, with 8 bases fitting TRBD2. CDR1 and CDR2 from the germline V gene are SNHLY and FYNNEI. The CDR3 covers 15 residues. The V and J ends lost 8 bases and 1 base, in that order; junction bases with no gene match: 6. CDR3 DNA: TGTGCCAGCCGCGGGGGGACGGAGAACACCGGGGAGCTGTTTTTT. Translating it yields CASRGGTENTGELFF. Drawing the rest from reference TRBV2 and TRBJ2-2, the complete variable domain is EPEVTQTPSHQVTQMGQEVILRCVPISNHLYFYWYRQILGQKVEFLVSFYNNEISEKSEIFDDQFSVERPDGSNFTLKIRSTKLEDSAMYFCASRGGTENTGELFFGEGSRLTVL.

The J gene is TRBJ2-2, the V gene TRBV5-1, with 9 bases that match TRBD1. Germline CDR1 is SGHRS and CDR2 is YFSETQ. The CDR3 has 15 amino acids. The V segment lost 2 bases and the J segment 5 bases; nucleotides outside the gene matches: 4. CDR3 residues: CASSLDRGMTGELFF. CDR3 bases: TGCGCCAGCAGCTTAGACAGGGGGATGACCGGGGAGCTGTTTTTT.

The CDR3 coding sequence is TGTGCCACCAGCAGAGATTTCAGGGAGGGAGAGCCCCAGCATTTT. It yields the protein CATSRDFREGEPQHF. The chain has TRBV15 and TRBJ1-5; TRBD1 is a possible D gene (5 bases). Germline V gives CDR1 LNHNV, CDR2 YYDKDF (reference sequence). This CDR3 contains 15 residues. V lost 0 bases and J lost 8, with 14 bases in between.

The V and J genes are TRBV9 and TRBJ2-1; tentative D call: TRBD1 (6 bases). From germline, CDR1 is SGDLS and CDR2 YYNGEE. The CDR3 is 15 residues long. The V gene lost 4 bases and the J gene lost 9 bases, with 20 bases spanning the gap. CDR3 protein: CASSPRAGARGEQFF. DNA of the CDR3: TGTGCCAGCAGCCCCAGGGCAGGGGCGCGTGGTGAGCAGTTCTTC. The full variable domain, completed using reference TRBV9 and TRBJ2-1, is DSGVTQTPKHLITATGQRVTLRCSPRSGDLSVYWYQQSLDQGLQFLIQYYNGEERAKGNILERFSAQQFPDLHSELNLSSLELGDSALYFCASSPRAGARGEQFFGPGTRLTVL.

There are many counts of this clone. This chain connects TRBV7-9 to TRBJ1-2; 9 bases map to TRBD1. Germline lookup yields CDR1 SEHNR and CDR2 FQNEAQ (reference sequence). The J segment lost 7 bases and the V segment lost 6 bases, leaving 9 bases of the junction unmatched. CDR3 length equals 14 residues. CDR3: CASSSTGGGSGYTF. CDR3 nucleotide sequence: TGTGCCAGCAGTTCGACAGGGGGTGGGTCTGGCTACACCTTC.